The next 19 T cell receptor beta chains were all read from a single sample in a study of cytomegalovirus exposure and HLA in healthy donors. This PCR relied on a set of 60 Vbeta primers and 13 Jbeta primers. Only in-frame clones appear in the TCRdb table, and some are missing; sequencing was by immunoSEQ multiplex PCR. The sample consists of more than 90,000 clones, about 72% of them appearing once. The sample was PBMCs. The receptors were sampled from a man in his fifties or sixties in good health and CMV-seropositive.

This chain uses TRBV4-1 with TRBJ2-2, with TRBD2 as a possible D gene (5 bases). CDR1 MGHRA and CDR2 YSYEKL come from the germline V gene. V was cut by 1 base and J by 6 bases, with 6 bases left in between. The CDR3 extends over 13 amino acids. This CDR3 reads CASSQAGAGELFF. Written as DNA, the CDR3 is TGCGCCAGCAGCCAAGCCGGGGCCGGGGAGCTGTTTTTT.

The V call is TRBV29-1, the J call TRBJ2-1; possibly TRBD2 for D (5 bases). The CDR3 has 15 amino acids. V was cut by 3 bases and J by 1 base, with 13 bases left in between. Germline V gives CDR1 SQVTM, CDR2 ANQGSEA. CDR3 bases: TGCAGCGTTGACGGGGAGCACAAGTCCTACAATGAGCAGTTCTTC. This gives the protein CSVDGEHKSYNEQFF.

This chain links TRBV4-1 with TRBJ2-1; TRBD1 matches at 7 bases. J was trimmed by 0 bases and V by 4 bases; bases with no gene match: 18. The CDR3 is 20 residues long. Germline values: CDR1 MGHRA, CDR2 YSYEKL. Written as DNA, the CDR3 is TGCGCCAGCAGCCGAAGTACCGGGACAGTGGATATTAGCTCCTACAATGAGCAGTTCTTC. It specifies CASSRSTGTVDISSYNEQFF.

The rearrangement joins TRBV25-1 to TRBJ2-7, with 7 bases that match TRBD2. The CDR3 is 13 amino acids. V was clipped by 8 bases and J by 7 bases; unmatched bases: 11. Germline-derived CDR1 and CDR2 are MGHDK and SYGVNS. CDR3 region: CASGRGGAREQYF. The DNA for the CDR3 is TGTGCCAGCGGCCGGGGAGGGGCTAGAGAGCAGTACTTC.

The chain recombines TRBV29-1 with TRBJ2-5, with D possibly TRBD1 on 5 matching bases. Trimming removed 3 bases from V and 2 bases from J, with 13 bases in between. Germline values: CDR1 SQVTM, CDR2 ANQGSEA. The length of the CDR3 is 14 residues. Here the CDR3 reads CSVDPTGPQETQYF. The CDR3 nucleotides are TGCAGCGTTGACCCAACAGGACCTCAAGAGACCCAGTACTTC.

The table lists this clone with a count of one. The CDR3 is CASSQGRSYNSPLHF. CDR3 coding DNA: TGTGCCAGCAGTCAGGGGAGATCCTATAATTCACCCCTCCACTTT. The chain carries TRBV28 and TRBJ1-6; TRBD1 is a possible D gene (6 bases). Germline CDR1 reads MDHEN; CDR2 reads SYDVKM. Deletions cut 5 bases from V and 1 base from J, with 9 bases between. This CDR3 has 15 amino acids.

The rearrangement joins TRBV5-7 to TRBJ1-1, with TRBD1 matching over 8 bases. TRBV5-7 is marked as an open reading frame, function uncertain. CDR3 length: 14 amino acids. V shed 2 bases and J 0 bases; nucleotides not matched to a gene: 0. As DNA, the CDR3 is TGTGCCAGCAGCTTCAGGGGGCTGAACACTGAAGCTTTCTTT. Encoded protein: CASSFRGLNTEAFF.

The chain recombines TRBV30 with TRBJ2-5; D remains ambiguous. V dropped 6 bases and J dropped 4 bases, with 9 bases sitting between them. Per germline, CDR1 GTSNPN and CDR2 SVGIG (reference sequence). The CDR3 is 11 amino acids. The CDR3 loop reads CACRSGETQYF. DNA of the CDR3: TGTGCCTGCCGGTCAGGAGAGACCCAGTACTTC.

The chain employs TRBV7-9 and TRBJ2-1; possible D gene TRBD1, 6 bases. Germline CDR1 is SEHNR and CDR2 is FQNEAQ (reference sequence). The CDR3 length is 15 residues. V was pared by 5 bases and J by 3 bases, with 14 bases between. In nucleotides, the CDR3 is TGTGCCAGCAGCCTCTTAGGGGGAATCTACAATGAGCAGTTCTTC. Protein: CASSLLGGIYNEQFF.

This rearrangement joins TRBV19 to TRBJ1-1, with 7 bases that match TRBD1. Germline CDR1 is LNHDA and CDR2 is SQIVND (reference sequence). The CDR3 is 15 residues long. With 5 bases clipped from V and 1 base from J, the junction kept 7 bases outside the gene matches. The CDR3 DNA reads TGTGCCAGTAGTTTGGCAGGGGGTTCGAACACTGAAGCTTTCTTT. Translating it yields CASSLAGGSNTEAFF.

This clone was seen just once. The gene calls are TRBV10-3 and TRBJ1-2; weak D call: TRBD1 (5 bases). The CDR3 covers 14 residues. The V end was cut by 7 bases, the J end by 8 bases, with 20 bases between. The germline CDR1 and CDR2 sequences are ENHRY and SYGVKD. In nucleotides, the CDR3 is TGTGCCATCACGACCACGGAGGGGAAGGAGGGCTACACCTTC. It is translated as CAITTTEGKEGYTF.

This clone was counted once. The rearrangement links TRBV30 to TRBJ2-7; 7 nucleotides agree with TRBD1. There are 15 residues in the CDR3. Germline CDR1 and CDR2: GTSNPN and SVGIG (reference sequence). After removal of 2 bases from V and 2 bases from J, the junction contained 9 bases not matched to a gene. The DNA of the CDR3 is TGTGCCTGGAGTATTACAACCGGGACAGCCTACGAGCAGTACTTC. Translated: CAWSITTGTAYEQYF.

This clone came up once. The chain uses TRBV5-6 and TRBJ2-2; TRBD1 is a possible D gene (6 bases). Germline values: CDR1 SGHDT, CDR2 YYEEEE. The V and J ends lost 2 bases and 1 base respectively, with 9 bases between them. The CDR3 loop spans 15 amino acids. CDR3 amino acids: CASSFMTGNTGELFF. The CDR3 DNA follows: TGTGCCAGCAGCTTTATGACAGGGAACACCGGGGAGCTGTTTTTT.

DNA for the CDR3: TGTGCCAGCAGTTACTCGGAGACGTTGGAAACTGAAGCTTTCTTT. Translated, it gives CASSYSETLETEAFF. The genes are TRBV6-5 and TRBJ1-1; D is unresolved. The ends were cut back, 0 bases at V and 5 bases at J, with 13 bases in the middle. Germline CDR1 MNHEY, CDR2 SVGAGI. CDR3 length equals 15 residues.

The V and J genes are TRBV5-1 and TRBJ2-7, with 7 bases lining up with TRBD1. The V segment lost 3 bases and the J segment 5 bases; nucleotides outside the gene matches: 8. The CDR3 covers 14 residues. Germline CDR1 SGHRS, CDR2 YFSETQ. CDR3 in amino acids: CASSSGQPADEQYF. The CDR3 coding sequence is TGCGCCAGCAGCTCGGGACAGCCAGCGGACGAGCAGTACTTC. Variable domain in full (rest from reference TRBV5-1 and TRBJ2-7): KAGVTQTPRYLIKTRGQQVTLSCSPISGHRSVSWYQQTPGQGLQFLFEYFSETQRNKGNFPGRFSGRQFSNSRSEMNVSTLELGDSALYLCASSSGQPADEQYFGPGTRLTVT.

This sequence joins TRBV7-2 and TRBJ1-3; D call uncertain. CDR3 length equals 16 residues. From germline, CDR1 is SGHTA and CDR2 FQGNSA. V gave up 4 bases and J gave up 4 bases, with 17 bases separating them. In DNA form, the CDR3 reads TGTGCCAGCAGCTCCAAGACCTCAGCGGGGGGAAACACCATATATTTT. This gives the protein CASSSKTSAGGNTIYF.

This clone appeared a single time. The rearrangement joins TRBV5-1 to TRBJ2-7; 7 bases are a match to TRBD1. CDR1 and CDR2 from the germline V gene are SGHRS and YFSETQ. V trimming: 4 bases; J trimming: 4 bases; junction bases outside the gene matches: 11. The CDR3 consists of 15 residues. The CDR3 bases are TGCGCCAGCAGCCTCAACAGGGGCCGGTTTTACGAGCAGTACTTC. Translating it yields CASSLNRGRFYEQYF.

The J gene is TRBJ1-6, the V gene TRBV7-9, with D uncertain. Looked up from germline, CDR1 is SEHNR and CDR2 is FQNEAQ (reference sequence). The CDR3 loop spans 12 amino acids. Trimming took off 3 bases at V and 8 bases at J, with 5 bases between the two ends. Written as DNA, the CDR3 is TGTGCCAGCAGCTTGGGAGATTCACCCCTCCACTTT. It is translated as CASSLGDSPLHF.

CDR3 nucleotide sequence: TGCAGCGTGGGACAGATCTATGGCTACACCTTC. Its protein product is CSVGQIYGYTF. The chain carries TRBV29-1 and TRBJ1-2; 7 positions match TRBD1. This CDR3 has 11 residues. Losses at the gene ends were 6 bases for V and 4 bases for J; bases not matched to a gene: 2. The V gene's germline CDR1 is SQVTM and CDR2 ANQGSEA. Together with reference TRBV29-1 and TRBJ1-2, the CDR3 gives the full variable domain: SAVISQKPSRDICQRGTSLTIQCQVDSQVTMMFWYRQQPGQSLTLIATANQGSEATYESGFVIDKFPISRPNLTFSTLTVSNMSPEDSSIYLCSVGQIYGYTFGSGTRLTVV.